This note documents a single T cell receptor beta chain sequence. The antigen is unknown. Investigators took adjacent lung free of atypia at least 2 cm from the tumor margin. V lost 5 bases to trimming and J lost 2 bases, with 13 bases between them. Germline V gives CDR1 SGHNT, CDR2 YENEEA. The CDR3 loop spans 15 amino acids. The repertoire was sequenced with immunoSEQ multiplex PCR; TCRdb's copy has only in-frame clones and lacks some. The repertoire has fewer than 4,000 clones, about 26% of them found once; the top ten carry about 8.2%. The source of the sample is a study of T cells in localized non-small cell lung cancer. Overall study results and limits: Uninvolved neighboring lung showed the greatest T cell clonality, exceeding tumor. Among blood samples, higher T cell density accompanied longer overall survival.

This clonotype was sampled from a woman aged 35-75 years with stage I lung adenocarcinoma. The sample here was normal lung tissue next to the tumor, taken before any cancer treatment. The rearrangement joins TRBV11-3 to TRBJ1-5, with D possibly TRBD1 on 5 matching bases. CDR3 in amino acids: CASSPGAYGNQPQHF. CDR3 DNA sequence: TGTGCCAGCAGCCCTGGGGCCTATGGCAATCAGCCCCAGCATTTT. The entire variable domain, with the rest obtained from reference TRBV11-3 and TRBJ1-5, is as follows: EAGVVQSPRYKIIEKKQPVAFWCNPISGHNTLYWYLQNLGQGPELLIRYENEEAVDDSQLPKDRFSAERLKGVDSTLKIQPAELGDSAVYLCASSPGAYGNQPQHFGDGTRLSIL.